This T cell receptor beta chain is drawn from a study of identical twins. Each CDR3 protein gets one entry after TCRdb re-called the 5' RACE reads with MiXCR. The data hold nearly 650,000 distinct CDR3 sequences, with about 7.1% observed a single time. This clonotype was picked up a small number of times. The CDR3 spans 15 residues. Germline-derived CDR1 and CDR2 are SGDLS and YYNGEE. The V end was cut by 0 bases, the J end by 4 bases, with 13 bases between. This same sample was also part of a study on yellow fever vaccine responses in identical twins.

The specimen sequenced was PBMCs. This sequence joins TRBV9 and TRBJ1-1, with a tentative D call TRBD1 (5 bases). The TCR sequence derives from a woman aged 18 to 35 in good health. The CDR3 DNA reads TGTGCCAGCAGCGTAGTCTCCGGGGGTCTCACTGAAGCTTTCTTT. This sequence encodes CASSVVSGGLTEAFF.